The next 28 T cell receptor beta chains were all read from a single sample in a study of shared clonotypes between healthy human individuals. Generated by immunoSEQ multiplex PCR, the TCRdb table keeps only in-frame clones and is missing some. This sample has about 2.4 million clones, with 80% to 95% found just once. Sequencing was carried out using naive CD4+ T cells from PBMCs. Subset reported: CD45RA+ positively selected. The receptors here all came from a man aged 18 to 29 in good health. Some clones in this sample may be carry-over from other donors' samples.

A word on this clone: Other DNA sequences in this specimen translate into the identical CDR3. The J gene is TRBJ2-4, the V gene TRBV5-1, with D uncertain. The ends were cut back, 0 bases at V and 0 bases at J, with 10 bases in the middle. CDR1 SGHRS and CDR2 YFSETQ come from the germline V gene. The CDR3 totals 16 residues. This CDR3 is CASSLEAGLAKNIQYF. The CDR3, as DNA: TGCGCCAGCAGCTTGGAGGCAGGCCTAGCCAAAAACATTCAGTACTTC.

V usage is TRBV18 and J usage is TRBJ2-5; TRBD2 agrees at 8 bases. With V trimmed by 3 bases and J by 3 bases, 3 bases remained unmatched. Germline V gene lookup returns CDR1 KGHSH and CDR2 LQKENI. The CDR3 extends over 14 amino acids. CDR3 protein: CASSPELAEETQYF. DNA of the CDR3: TGTGCCAGCTCACCGGAACTAGCGGAAGAGACCCAGTACTTC.

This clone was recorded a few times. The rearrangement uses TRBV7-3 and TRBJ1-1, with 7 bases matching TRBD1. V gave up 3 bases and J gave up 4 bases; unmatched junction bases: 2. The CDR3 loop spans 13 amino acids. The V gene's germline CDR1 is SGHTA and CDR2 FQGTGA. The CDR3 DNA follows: TGTGCCAGCAGCTTTCAGGGGGGCACTGAAGCTTTCTTT. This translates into CASSFQGGTEAFF.

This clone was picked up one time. CDR3 sequence (DNA): TGTGCCAGCAGTTCCGGGACAGGGTCCTACGAGCAGTACTTC. This codes for CASSSGTGSYEQYF. The chain recombines TRBV7-9 with TRBJ2-5; the match to TRBD1 covers 9 bases. The better agreement between TRBJ2-7 and the DNA end casts doubt on the J call. This CDR3 has 14 residues. The germline V gene has CDR1 SEHNR and CDR2 FQNEAQ (reference sequence).

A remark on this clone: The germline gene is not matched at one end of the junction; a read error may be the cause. The CDR3, as DNA: TGTGCCAGCAGTAGTTTCCGCAGCCTGGACTTTGACTTC. This translates into CASSSFRSLDFDF. The chain employs TRBV28 and TRBJ2-7; TRBD2 is a possible D gene (5 bases). Germline V gives CDR1 MDHEN, CDR2 SYDVKM. The CDR3 is 13 residues long.

CDR3 protein: CASSRDRAYGYTF. The CDR3 nucleotides are TGTGCCAGCAGTCGGGACAGGGCTTATGGCTACACCTTC. The genes are TRBV27 and TRBJ1-2; 9 bases fit TRBD1. The CDR3 is 13 amino acids. The V gene end was trimmed by 5 bases and the J gene end by 5 bases; junction bases not matched to a gene: 3. Germline lookup yields CDR1 MNHEY and CDR2 SMNVEV (reference sequence).

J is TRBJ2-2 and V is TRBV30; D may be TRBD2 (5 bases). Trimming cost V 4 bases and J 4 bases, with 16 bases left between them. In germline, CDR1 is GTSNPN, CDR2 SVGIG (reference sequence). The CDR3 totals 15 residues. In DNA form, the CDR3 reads TGTGCCTGGAATACGGGAACGTTATTCACCGGGGAGCTGTTTTTT. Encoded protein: CAWNTGTLFTGELFF.

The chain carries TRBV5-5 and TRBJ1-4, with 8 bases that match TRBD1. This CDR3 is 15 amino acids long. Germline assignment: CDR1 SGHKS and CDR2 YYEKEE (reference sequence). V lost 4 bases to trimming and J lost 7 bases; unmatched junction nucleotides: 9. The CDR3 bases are TGTGCCAGCAGCCCCGCACCCAGGGGGCCTGAAAAACTGTTTTTT. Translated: CASSPAPRGPEKLFF.

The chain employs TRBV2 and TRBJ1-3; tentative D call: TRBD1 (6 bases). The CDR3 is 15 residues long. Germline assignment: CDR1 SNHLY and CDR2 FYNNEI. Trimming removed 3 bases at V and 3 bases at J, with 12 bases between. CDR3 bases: TGTGCCAGCAGTGAGCAGGGGACGTTTGGAAACACCATATATTTT. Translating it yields CASSEQGTFGNTIYF.

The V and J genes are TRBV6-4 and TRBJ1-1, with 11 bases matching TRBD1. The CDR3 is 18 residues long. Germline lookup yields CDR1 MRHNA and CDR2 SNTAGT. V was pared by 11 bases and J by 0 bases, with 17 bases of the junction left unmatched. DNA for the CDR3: TGTGCCCGCCGGCGGGGGGGGACAGGGGGTTCCATGAACACTGAAGCTTTCTTT. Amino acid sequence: CARRRGGTGGSMNTEAFF.

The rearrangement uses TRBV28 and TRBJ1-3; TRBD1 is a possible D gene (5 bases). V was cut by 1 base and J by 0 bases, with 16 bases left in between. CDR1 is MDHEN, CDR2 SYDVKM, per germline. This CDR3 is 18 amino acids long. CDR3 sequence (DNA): TGTGCCAGCAGTTTATACTCGCTGAGACAGCGCTCTGGAAACACCATATATTTT. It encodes CASSLYSLRQRSGNTIYF.

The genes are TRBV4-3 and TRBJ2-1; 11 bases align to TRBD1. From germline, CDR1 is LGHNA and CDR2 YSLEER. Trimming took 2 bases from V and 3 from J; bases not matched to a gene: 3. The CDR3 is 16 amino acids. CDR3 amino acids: CASSQLGTGGYNEQFF. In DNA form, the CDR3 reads TGCGCCAGCAGCCAATTGGGGACAGGGGGCTACAATGAGCAGTTCTTC.

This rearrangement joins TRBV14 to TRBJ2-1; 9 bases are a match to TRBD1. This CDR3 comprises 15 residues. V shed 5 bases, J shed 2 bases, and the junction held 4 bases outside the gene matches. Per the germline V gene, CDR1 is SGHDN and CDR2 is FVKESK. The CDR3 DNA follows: TGTGCCAGCAGCACCTGGACAGGGGCCTACAATGAGCAGTTCTTC. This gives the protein CASSTWTGAYNEQFF. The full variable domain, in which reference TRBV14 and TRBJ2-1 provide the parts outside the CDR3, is EAGVTQFPSHSVIEKGQTVTLRCDPISGHDNLYWYRRVMGKEIKFLLHFVKESKQDESGMPNNRFLAERTGGTYSTLKVQPAELEDSGVYFCASSTWTGAYNEQFFGPGTRLTVL.

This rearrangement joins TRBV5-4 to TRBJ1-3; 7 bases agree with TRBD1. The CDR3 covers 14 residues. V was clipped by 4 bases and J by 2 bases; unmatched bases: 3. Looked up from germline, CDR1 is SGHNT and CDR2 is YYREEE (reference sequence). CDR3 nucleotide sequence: TGTGCCAGCAGCCCACAGGGGACTGGAAACACCATATATTTT. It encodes CASSPQGTGNTIYF. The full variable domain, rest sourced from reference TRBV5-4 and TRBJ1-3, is ETGVTQSPTHLIKTRGQQVTLRCSSQSGHNTVSWYQQALGQGPQFIFQYYREEENGRGNFPPRFSGLQFPNYSSELNVNALELDDSALYLCASSPQGTGNTIYFGEGSWLTVV.

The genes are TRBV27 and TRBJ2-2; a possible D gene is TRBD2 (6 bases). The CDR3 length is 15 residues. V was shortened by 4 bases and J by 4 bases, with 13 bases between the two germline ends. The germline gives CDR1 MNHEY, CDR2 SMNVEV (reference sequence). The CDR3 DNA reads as TGTGCCAGCAGTTGGGCGGGACGGGGCACCGGGGAGCTGTTTTTT. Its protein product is CASSWAGRGTGELFF.

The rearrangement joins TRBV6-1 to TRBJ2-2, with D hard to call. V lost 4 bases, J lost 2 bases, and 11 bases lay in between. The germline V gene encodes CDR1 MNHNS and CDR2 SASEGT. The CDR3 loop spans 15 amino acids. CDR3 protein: CASSVEDGNTGELFF. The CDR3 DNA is TGTGCCAGCAGTGTCGAGGATGGTAACACCGGGGAGCTGTTTTTT.

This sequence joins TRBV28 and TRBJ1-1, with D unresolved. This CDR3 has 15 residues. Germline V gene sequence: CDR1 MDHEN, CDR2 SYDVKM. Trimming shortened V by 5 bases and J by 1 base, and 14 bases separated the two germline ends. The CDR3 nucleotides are TGTGCCAGCAGTCTACCTCCCGGACGGAACACTGAAGCTTTCTTT. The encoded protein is CASSLPPGRNTEAFF.

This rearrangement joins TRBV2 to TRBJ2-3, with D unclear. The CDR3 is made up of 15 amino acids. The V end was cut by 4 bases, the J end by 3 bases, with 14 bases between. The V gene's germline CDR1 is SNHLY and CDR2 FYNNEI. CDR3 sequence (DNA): TGTGCCAGCAGTGTACTGCAAGTCGGAACAGATACGCAGTATTTT. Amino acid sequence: CASSVLQVGTDTQYF.

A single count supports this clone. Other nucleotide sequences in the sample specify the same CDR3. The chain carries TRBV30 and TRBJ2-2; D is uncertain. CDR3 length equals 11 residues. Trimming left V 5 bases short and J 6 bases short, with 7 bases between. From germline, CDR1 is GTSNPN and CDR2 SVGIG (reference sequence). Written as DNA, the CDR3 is TGTGCCTGGTCAGAGGCCGGGGAGCTGTTTTTT. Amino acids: CAWSEAGELFF.

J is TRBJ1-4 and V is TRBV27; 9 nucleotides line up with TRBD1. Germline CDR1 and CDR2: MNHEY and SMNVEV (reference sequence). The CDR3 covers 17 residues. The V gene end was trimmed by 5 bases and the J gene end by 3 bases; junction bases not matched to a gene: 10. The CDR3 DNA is TGTGCCAGCAGTCCCGGGACAGGGAGGGTCTCTAATGAAAAACTGTTTTTT. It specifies CASSPGTGRVSNEKLFF. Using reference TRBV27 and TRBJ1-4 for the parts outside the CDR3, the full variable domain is EAQVTQNPRYLITVTGKKLTVTCSQNMNHEYMSWYRQDPGLGLRQIYYSMNVEVTDKGDVPEGYKVSRKEKRNFPLILESPSPNQTSLYFCASSPGTGRVSNEKLFFGSGTQLSVL.

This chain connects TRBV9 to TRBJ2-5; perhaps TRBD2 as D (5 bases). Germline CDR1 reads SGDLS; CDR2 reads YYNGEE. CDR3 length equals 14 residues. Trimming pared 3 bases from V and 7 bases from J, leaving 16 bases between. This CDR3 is CASSGRVLSGTQYF. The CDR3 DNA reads TGTGCCAGCAGCGGCCGGGTCCTAAGCGGGACCCAGTACTTC. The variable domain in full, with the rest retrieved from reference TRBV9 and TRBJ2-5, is DSGVTQTPKHLITATGQRVTLRCSPRSGDLSVYWYQQSLDQGLQFLIQYYNGEERAKGNILERFSAQQFPDLHSELNLSSLELGDSALYFCASSGRVLSGTQYFGPGTRLLVL.

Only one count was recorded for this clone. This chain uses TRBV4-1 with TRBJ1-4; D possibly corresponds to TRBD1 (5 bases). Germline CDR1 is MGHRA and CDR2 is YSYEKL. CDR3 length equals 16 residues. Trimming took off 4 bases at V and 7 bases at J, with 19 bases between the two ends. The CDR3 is CASSPTGPTSAEKLFF. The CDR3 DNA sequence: TGCGCCAGCAGCCCGACGGGGCCTACCTCTGCTGAAAAACTGTTTTTT.

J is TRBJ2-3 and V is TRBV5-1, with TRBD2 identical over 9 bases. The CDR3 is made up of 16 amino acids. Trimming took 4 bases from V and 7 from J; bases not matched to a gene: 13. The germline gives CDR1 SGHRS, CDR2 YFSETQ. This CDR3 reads CASSAGASGTINTQYF. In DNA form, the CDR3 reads TGCGCCAGCAGCGCGGGGGCTAGCGGGACAATAAATACGCAGTATTTT. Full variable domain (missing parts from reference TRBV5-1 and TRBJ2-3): KAGVTQTPRYLIKTRGQQVTLSCSPISGHRSVSWYQQTPGQGLQFLFEYFSETQRNKGNFPGRFSGRQFSNSRSEMNVSTLELGDSALYLCASSAGASGTINTQYFGPGTRLTVL.

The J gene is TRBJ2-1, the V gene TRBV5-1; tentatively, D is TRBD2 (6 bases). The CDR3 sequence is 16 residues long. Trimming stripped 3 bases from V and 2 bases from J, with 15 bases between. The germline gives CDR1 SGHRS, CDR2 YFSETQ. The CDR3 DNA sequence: TGCGCCAGCAGCTCCCTTAGCGGATCTACCTACAATGAGCAGTTCTTC. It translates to CASSSLSGSTYNEQFF.

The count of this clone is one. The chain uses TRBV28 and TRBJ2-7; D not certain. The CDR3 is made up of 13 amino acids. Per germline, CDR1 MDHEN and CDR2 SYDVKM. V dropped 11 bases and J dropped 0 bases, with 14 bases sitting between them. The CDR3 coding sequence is TGTGCCGCATTGCCGGGTGACTCCTACGAGCAGTACTTC. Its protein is CAALPGDSYEQYF.

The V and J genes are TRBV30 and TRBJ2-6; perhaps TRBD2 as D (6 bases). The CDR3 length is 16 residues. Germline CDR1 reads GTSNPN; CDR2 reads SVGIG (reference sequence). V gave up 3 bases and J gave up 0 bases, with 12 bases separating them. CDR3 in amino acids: CAWREAGNSGANVLTF. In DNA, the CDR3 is TGTGCCTGGAGGGAAGCGGGCAACTCTGGGGCCAACGTCCTGACTTTC.

The CDR3 loop reads CASSLRLAGGRSDTQYF. CDR3 sequence (DNA): TGTGCCAGCAGCCTAAGGCTAGCGGGGGGGAGGTCAGATACGCAGTATTTT. The gene calls are TRBV7-2 and TRBJ2-3; 12 positions agree with TRBD2. The CDR3 loop spans 17 amino acids. With V trimmed by 5 bases and J by 4 bases, 10 bases remained unmatched. The germline gives CDR1 SGHTA, CDR2 FQGNSA.

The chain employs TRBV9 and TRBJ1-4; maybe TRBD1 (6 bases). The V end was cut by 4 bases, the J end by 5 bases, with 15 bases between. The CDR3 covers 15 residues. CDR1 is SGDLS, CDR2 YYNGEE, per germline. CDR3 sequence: CASSPNTGKNEKLFF. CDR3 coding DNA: TGTGCCAGCAGCCCGAACACAGGGAAGAATGAAAAACTGTTTTTT.